This T cell receptor beta chain emerged from a study of blood T cell repertoires in COVID-19. Study as a whole: Samples of COVID-19 (acute and convalescent) were obtained from the United States, Italy and Spain. Sources were T cells, B-cell-depleted T cells, or PBMCs; the material itself was cDNA or gDNA.

Per the authors' pipeline: Nucleated cell number was recorded as an estimate derived from reference gene primer amplification. The method was immunoSEQ multiplex PCR; TCRdb's version includes in-frame clones alone and lacks a portion of them. That table furnishes V, J and clone size, whereas the DNA furnished D and trimming. Seen here are roughly 25,000 clones, roughly four fifths observed once, and the top ten hold approximately 8.6%. The CDR3 spans 12 residues. V was clipped by 7 bases and J by 5 bases; unmatched bases: 4. The V gene's germline CDR1 is SQVTM and CDR2 ANQGSEA. This chain joins TRBV29-1 and TRBJ2-3; 9 bases are shared with TRBD1. Sequenced: peripheral blood. The TCR sequence derives from a human donor in a cohort sampled during active COVID-19. The CDR3 reads CSGTDRGDTQYF. The CDR3 DNA follows: TGCAGCGGAACGGACAGGGGAGATACGCAGTATTTT.